The rows below give T cell receptor beta chains drawn from one sample of a study of cytomegalovirus exposure and HLA in healthy donors. Measured with immunoSEQ multiplex PCR; TCRdb has only the in-frame clones, and not every one. The data contain around 150,000 clones, 80% of them singletons. The source material was PBMCs. These receptors all stem from a woman in her forties or fifties in good health and CMV-seronegative. The CDR3 runs from the conserved cysteine through the conserved F or W. The order of the fields is CDR3 length, J gene, D gene, V gene, clone size, CDR3 DNA, CDR3 protein. D genes are given only for firm matches. Rows give clone size only sometimes, using once, few, many, or a class for an expanded clone.

cdr3_length: 16; j_call: TRBJ2-3; d_call: TRBD2; v_call: TRBV4-3; clone_size: .; cdr3_nt: TGCGCCAGCAGCCAACGACTAGCGGGGCGGACAGATACGCAGTATTTT; cdr3_aa: CASSQRLAGRTDTQYF
cdr3_length: 14; j_call: TRBJ2-1; d_call: .; v_call: TRBV19; clone_size: .; cdr3_nt: TGTGCCAGCCAAGGACAGAGCTCCTACAATGAGCAGTTCTTC; cdr3_aa: CASQGQSSYNEQFF
cdr3_length: 14; j_call: TRBJ1-6; d_call: .; v_call: TRBV15; clone_size: .; cdr3_nt: TGTGCCACCAGCAGAGGGTGGCCGGGTTCACCCCTCCACTTT; cdr3_aa: CATSRGWPGSPLHF
cdr3_length: 13; j_call: TRBJ1-4; d_call: .; v_call: TRBV6-1; clone_size: .; cdr3_nt: TGTGCCAGCAGACGGACAGTTAATGAAAAACTGTTTTTT; cdr3_aa: CASRRTVNEKLFF
cdr3_length: 17; j_call: TRBJ2-7; d_call: TRBD2; v_call: TRBV4-2; clone_size: .; cdr3_nt: TGTGCCAGCAGCCCCTGGGATAGCGGGCCGAGCTCCTACGAGCAGTACTTC; cdr3_aa: CASSPWDSGPSSYEQYF
cdr3_length: 17; j_call: TRBJ2-1; d_call: .; v_call: TRBV11-3; clone_size: .; cdr3_nt: TGTGCCAGCAGCTTAAGCCCAACTAGTGGGGTCTACAATGAGCAGTTCTTC; cdr3_aa: CASSLSPTSGVYNEQFF
cdr3_length: 13; j_call: TRBJ1-1; d_call: TRBD1; v_call: TRBV7-8; clone_size: .; cdr3_nt: TGTGCCAGCAGCCTGACAGGGGACACTGAAGCTTTCTTT; cdr3_aa: CASSLTGDTEAFF
cdr3_length: 15; j_call: TRBJ2-7; d_call: TRBD1; v_call: TRBV9; clone_size: once; cdr3_nt: TGTGCCAGCAGCGAGGGACAGACGTCCTCCTACGAGCAGTACTTC; cdr3_aa: CASSEGQTSSYEQYF
cdr3_length: 18; j_call: TRBJ1-5; d_call: TRBD1; v_call: TRBV18; clone_size: .; cdr3_nt: TGTGCCAGCTCACCACCCTGGGACAGGGGGTACGGCAATCAGCCCCAGCATTTT; cdr3_aa: CASSPPWDRGYGNQPQHF
cdr3_length: 15; j_call: TRBJ1-4; d_call: .; v_call: TRBV5-5; clone_size: .; cdr3_nt: TGTGCCAGCAGCTACTCCCAGGGAAGTAATGAAAAACTGTTTTTT; cdr3_aa: CASSYSQGSNEKLFF
cdr3_length: 11; j_call: TRBJ1-2; d_call: TRBD1; v_call: TRBV29-1; clone_size: .; cdr3_nt: TGCAGCGCCTTGGGACAGGGAGGCTACACCTTC; cdr3_aa: CSALGQGGYTF
cdr3_length: 14; j_call: TRBJ2-7; d_call: TRBD1; v_call: TRBV4-3; clone_size: .; cdr3_nt: TGCGCCAGCAGCCACAAGGGACAGGGGGCCGAGCAGTACTTC; cdr3_aa: CASSHKGQGAEQYF
cdr3_length: 12; j_call: TRBJ1-1; d_call: .; v_call: TRBV6-5; clone_size: .; cdr3_nt: TGTGCCAGCAGTTACGGGGGACTAGGGGCTTTCTTT; cdr3_aa: CASSYGGLGAFF
cdr3_length: 15; j_call: TRBJ2-1; d_call: TRBD2; v_call: TRBV10-1; clone_size: .; cdr3_nt: TGCGCCAGCACAGTGGGAGGGCCCTCAGGGAATGAGCAGTTCTTC; cdr3_aa: CASTVGGPSGNEQFF
cdr3_length: 16; j_call: TRBJ1-5; d_call: .; v_call: TRBV28; clone_size: .; cdr3_nt: TGTGCCAGCAGTTCCCTTCAGGGCAGTGGCAATCAGCCCCAGCATTTT; cdr3_aa: CASSSLQGSGNQPQHF
cdr3_length: 17; j_call: TRBJ2-7; d_call: TRBD1; v_call: TRBV6-4; clone_size: .; cdr3_nt: TGTGCCAGCAGTGACCCTTATACCGGGACAGCTTCCTACGAGCAGTACTTC; cdr3_aa: CASSDPYTGTASYEQYF
cdr3_length: 19; j_call: TRBJ2-1; d_call: TRBD2; v_call: TRBV7-9; clone_size: .; cdr3_nt: TGTGCCAGCAGCTTAGGGGGACTAGCGGGGAATCCCCTTCGGGCGGAGCAGTTCTTC; cdr3_aa: CASSLGGLAGNPLRAEQFF
cdr3_length: 15; j_call: TRBJ2-1; d_call: TRBD2; v_call: TRBV6-6; clone_size: .; cdr3_nt: TGTGCCAGCAGCCACGGGACTAGCGGGTACAATGAGCAGTTCTTC; cdr3_aa: CASSHGTSGYNEQFF
cdr3_length: 17; j_call: TRBJ1-2; d_call: .; v_call: TRBV19; clone_size: .; cdr3_nt: TGTGCCAGTAGTATTGGGCTGGCAGGGGCACCACAGAGGGGCTACACCTTC; cdr3_aa: CASSIGLAGAPQRGYTF
cdr3_length: 14; j_call: TRBJ2-7; d_call: TRBD1; v_call: TRBV7-9; clone_size: .; cdr3_nt: TGTGCCAGCAGTCGGCGAGGGGGCGGGTACGAGCAGTACTTC; cdr3_aa: CASSRRGGGYEQYF
cdr3_length: 15; j_call: TRBJ2-5; d_call: .; v_call: TRBV6-6; clone_size: .; cdr3_nt: TGTGCCAGCATACGATCGGGTGGGTTTCTAGAGACCCAGTACTTC; cdr3_aa: CASIRSGGFLETQYF
cdr3_length: 14; j_call: TRBJ2-2; d_call: TRBD2; v_call: TRBV19; clone_size: .; cdr3_nt: TGTGCCAGTATCTCCCTAGCGGGGTCTGGGGAGCTGTTTTTT; cdr3_aa: CASISLAGSGELFF
cdr3_length: 13; j_call: TRBJ1-1; d_call: TRBD1; v_call: TRBV5-4; clone_size: .; cdr3_nt: TGTGCCAGCAGCTTCGGGACAGACACTGAAGCTTTCTTT; cdr3_aa: CASSFGTDTEAFF
cdr3_length: 14; j_call: TRBJ2-1; d_call: .; v_call: TRBV15; clone_size: .; cdr3_nt: TGTGCCACCAGCAGCCAGGGGACGCACAATGAGCAGTTCTTC; cdr3_aa: CATSSQGTHNEQFF
cdr3_length: 16; j_call: TRBJ1-2; d_call: TRBD1; v_call: TRBV10-3; clone_size: .; cdr3_nt: TGTGCCATCAGTCCGCTGGGACAGGGGTTCCTTGGGGGCTACACCTTC; cdr3_aa: CAISPLGQGFLGGYTF
cdr3_length: 15; j_call: TRBJ1-2; d_call: TRBD1; v_call: TRBV9; clone_size: once; cdr3_nt: TGTGCCAGCAGCGTTGCTCCGGGACAGGGGTATGGCTACACCTTC; cdr3_aa: CASSVAPGQGYGYTF
cdr3_length: 18; j_call: TRBJ2-1; d_call: TRBD2; v_call: TRBV4-3; clone_size: .; cdr3_nt: TGCGCCAGCAGCCATCATAGCGGGAGGGCTGATTTACGTGATGAGCAGTTCTTC; cdr3_aa: CASSHHSGRADLRDEQFF
cdr3_length: 16; j_call: TRBJ2-5; d_call: TRBD2; v_call: TRBV15; clone_size: .; cdr3_nt: TGTGCCACCAGCAGAGTCCCGGGGGGGAAAGGAGAGACCCAGTACTTC; cdr3_aa: CATSRVPGGKGETQYF
cdr3_length: 13; j_call: TRBJ1-1; d_call: .; v_call: TRBV30; clone_size: .; cdr3_nt: TGTGCCTGGAATCTCGGGGGGCATCCTGAAGCTTTCTTT; cdr3_aa: CAWNLGGHPEAFF